The sequence of this T cell receptor (beta chain) was determined in a study of identical twins. TCRdb reprocessed the 5' RACE reads via MiXCR and lists one record per CDR3 protein. The table records nearly 650,000 distinct CDR3 sequences, around 7.4% of them present only once. CDR1 SNHLY and CDR2 FYNNEI come from the germline V gene. This CDR3 is built from 14 residues. V lost 6 bases, J lost 6 bases, and 9 bases stayed unmatched. These data were also reused for a study on yellow fever vaccine responses in identical twins.

This clonotype originated in a woman between 18 and 30 years old in good health. Sequencing was carried out using PBMCs. The chain carries TRBV2 and TRBJ2-7; 9 bases are shared with TRBD1. The CDR3 DNA reads as TGTGCCAGCAGCGGAGGGACAGGGAGTAGCGAGCAGTACTTC. It yields the protein CASSGGTGSSEQYF.